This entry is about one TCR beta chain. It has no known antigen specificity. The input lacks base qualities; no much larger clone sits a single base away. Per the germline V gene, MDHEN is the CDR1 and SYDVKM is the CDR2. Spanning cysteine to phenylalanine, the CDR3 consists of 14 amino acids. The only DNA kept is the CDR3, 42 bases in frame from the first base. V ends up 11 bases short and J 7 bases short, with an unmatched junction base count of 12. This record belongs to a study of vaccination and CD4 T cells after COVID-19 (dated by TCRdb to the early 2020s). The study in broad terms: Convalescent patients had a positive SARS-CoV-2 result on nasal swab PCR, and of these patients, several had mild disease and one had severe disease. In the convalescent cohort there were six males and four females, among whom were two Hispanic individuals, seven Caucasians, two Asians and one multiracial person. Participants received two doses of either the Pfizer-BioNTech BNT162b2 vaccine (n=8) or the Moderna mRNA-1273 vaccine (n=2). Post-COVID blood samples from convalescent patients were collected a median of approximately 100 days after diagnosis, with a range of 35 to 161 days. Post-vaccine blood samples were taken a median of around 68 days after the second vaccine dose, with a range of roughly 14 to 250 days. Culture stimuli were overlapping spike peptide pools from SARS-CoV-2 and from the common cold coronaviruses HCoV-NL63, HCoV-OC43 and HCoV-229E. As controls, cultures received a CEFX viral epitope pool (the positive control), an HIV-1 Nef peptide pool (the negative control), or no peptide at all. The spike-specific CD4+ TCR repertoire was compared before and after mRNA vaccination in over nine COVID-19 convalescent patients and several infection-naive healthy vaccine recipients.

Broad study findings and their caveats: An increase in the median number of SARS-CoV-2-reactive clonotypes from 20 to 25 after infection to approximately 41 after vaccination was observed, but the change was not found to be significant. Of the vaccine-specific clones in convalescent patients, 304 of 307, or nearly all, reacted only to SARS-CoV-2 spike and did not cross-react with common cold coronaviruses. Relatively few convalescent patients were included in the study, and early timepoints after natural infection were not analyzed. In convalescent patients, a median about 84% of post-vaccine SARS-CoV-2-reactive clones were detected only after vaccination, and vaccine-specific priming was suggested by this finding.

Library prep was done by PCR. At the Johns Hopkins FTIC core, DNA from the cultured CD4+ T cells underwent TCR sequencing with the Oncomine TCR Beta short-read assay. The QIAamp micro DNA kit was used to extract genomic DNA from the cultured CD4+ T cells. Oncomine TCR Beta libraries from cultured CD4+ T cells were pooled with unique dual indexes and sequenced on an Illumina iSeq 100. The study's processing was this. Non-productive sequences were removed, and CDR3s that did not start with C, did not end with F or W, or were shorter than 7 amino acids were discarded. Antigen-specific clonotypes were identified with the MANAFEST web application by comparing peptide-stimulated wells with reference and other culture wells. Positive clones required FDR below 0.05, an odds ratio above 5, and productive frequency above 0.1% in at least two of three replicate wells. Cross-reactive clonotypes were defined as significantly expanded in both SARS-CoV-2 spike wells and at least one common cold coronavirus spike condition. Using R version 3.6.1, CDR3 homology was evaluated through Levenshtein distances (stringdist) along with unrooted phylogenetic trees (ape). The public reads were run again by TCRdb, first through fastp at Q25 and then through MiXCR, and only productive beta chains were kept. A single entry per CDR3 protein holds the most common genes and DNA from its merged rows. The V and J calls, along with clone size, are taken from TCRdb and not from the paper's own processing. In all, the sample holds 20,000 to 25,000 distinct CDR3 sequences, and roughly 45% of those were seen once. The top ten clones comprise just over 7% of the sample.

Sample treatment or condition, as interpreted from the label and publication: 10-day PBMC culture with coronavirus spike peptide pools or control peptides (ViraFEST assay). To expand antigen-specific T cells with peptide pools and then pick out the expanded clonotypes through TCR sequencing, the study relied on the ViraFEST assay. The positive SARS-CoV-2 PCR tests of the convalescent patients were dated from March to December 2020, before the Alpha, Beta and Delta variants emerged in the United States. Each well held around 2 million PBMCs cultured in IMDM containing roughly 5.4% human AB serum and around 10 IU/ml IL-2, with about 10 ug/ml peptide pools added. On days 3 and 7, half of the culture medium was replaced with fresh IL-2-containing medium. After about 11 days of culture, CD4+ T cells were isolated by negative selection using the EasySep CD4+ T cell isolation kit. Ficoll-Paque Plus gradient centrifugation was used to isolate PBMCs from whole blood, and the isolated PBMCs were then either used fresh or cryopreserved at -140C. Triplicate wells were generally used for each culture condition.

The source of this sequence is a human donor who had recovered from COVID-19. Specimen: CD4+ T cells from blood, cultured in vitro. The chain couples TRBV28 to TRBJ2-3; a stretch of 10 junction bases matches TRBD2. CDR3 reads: CAESSGSNPNTQYF. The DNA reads TGTGCCGAATCTAGCGGGAGCAACCCGAATACGCAGTATTTT.